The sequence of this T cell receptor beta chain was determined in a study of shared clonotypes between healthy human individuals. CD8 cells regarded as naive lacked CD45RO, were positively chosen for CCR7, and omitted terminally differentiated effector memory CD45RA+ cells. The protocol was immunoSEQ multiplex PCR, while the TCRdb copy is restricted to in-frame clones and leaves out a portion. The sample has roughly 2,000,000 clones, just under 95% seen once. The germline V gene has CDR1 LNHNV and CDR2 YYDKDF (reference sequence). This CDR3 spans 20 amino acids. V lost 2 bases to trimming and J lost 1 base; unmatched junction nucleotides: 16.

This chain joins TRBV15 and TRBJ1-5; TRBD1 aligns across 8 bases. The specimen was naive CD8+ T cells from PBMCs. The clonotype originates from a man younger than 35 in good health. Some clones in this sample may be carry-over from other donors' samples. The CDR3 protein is CATSRTLGVDREGSNQPQHF. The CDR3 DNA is TGTGCCACCAGCAGAACGCTGGGCGTGGACAGGGAGGGAAGCAATCAGCCCCAGCATTTT.